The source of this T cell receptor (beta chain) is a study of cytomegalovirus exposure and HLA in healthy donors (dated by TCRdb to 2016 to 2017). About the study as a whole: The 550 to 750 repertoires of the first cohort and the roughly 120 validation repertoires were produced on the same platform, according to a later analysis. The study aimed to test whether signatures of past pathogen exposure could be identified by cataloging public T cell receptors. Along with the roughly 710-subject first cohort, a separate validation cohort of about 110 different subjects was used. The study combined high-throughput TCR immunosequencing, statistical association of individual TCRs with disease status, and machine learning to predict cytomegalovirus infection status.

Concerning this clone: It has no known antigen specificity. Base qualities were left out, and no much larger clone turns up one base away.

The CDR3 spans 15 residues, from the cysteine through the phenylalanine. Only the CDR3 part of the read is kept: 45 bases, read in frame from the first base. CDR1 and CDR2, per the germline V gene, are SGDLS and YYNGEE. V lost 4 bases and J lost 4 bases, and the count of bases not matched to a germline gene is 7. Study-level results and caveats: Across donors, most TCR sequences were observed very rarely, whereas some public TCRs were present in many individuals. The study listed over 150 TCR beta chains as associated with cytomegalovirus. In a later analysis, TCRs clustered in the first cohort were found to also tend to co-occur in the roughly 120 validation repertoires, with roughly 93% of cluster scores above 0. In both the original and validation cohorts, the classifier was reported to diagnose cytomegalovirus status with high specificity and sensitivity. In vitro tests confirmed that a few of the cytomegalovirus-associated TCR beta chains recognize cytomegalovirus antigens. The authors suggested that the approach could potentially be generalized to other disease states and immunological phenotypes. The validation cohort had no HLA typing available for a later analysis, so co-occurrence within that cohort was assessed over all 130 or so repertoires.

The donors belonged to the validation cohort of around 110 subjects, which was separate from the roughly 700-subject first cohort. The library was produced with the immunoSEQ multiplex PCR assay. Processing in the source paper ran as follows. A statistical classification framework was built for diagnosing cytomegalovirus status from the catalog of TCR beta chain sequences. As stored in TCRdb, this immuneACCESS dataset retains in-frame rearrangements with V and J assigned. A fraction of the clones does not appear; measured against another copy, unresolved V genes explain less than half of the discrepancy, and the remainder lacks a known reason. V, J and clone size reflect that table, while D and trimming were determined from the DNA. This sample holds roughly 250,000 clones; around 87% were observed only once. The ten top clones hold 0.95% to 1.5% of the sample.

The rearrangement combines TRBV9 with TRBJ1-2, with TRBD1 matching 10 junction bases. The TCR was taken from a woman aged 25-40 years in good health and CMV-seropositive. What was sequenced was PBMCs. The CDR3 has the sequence CASSFWDRGSYGYTF. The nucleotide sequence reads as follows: TGTGCCAGCAGCTTTTGGGACAGGGGTTCCTATGGCTACACCTTC.